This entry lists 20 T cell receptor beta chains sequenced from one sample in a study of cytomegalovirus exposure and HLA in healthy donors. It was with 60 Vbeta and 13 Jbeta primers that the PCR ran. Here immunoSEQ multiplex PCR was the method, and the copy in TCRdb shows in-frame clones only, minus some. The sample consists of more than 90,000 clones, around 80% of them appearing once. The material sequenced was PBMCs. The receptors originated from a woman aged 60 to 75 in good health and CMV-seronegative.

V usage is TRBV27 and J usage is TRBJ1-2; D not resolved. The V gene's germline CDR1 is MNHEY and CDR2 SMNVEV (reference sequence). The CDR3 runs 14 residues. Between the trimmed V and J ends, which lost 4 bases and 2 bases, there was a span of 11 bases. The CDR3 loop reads CASSSTGGNYGYTF. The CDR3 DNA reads TGTGCCAGCAGTTCCACGGGAGGAAACTATGGCTACACCTTC.

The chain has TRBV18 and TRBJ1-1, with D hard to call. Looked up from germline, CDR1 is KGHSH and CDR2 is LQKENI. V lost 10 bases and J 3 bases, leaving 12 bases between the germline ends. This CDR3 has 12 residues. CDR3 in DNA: TGTGCCACCAGTCCGGGGTACACTGAAGCTTTCTTT. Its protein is CATSPGYTEAFF.

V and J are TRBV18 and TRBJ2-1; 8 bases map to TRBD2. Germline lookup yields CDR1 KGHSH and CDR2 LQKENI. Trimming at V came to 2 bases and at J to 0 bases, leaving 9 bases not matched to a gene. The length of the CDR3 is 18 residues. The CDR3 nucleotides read TGTGCCAGCTCACCAGGGGCTAGCGGGTATAGCTCCTACAATGAGCAGTTCTTC. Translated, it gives CASSPGASGYSSYNEQFF.

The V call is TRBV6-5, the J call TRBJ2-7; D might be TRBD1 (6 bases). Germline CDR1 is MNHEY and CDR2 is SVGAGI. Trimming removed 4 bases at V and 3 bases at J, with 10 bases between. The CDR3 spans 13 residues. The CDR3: CASSWGQGYEQYF. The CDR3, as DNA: TGTGCCAGCAGTTGGGGGCAGGGCTACGAGCAGTACTTC.

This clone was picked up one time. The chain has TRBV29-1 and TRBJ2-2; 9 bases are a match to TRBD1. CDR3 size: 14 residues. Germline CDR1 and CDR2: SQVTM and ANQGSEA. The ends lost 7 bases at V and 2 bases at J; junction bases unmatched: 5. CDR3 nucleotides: TGCAGCGCCCGACAGGGGGAAAACACCGGGGAGCTGTTTTTT. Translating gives CSARQGENTGELFF.

The CDR3 spells CASSLGGLYNSPLHF. The DNA for the CDR3 is TGCGCCAGCAGCTTGGGAGGGCTCTATAATTCACCCCTCCACTTT. The chain has TRBV5-1 and TRBJ1-6; D gene uncertain. Germline CDR1 is SGHRS and CDR2 is YFSETQ. V gave up 0 bases and J gave up 3 bases, with 7 bases separating them. There are 15 residues in the CDR3.

In DNA, the CDR3 is TGTGCCAGCAGTTTATTCGCTAGCGGGAGTAGTTACGAGCAGTACTTC. Translating gives CASSLFASGSSYEQYF. V and J are TRBV28 and TRBJ2-7, with 10 positions matching TRBD2. Losses at the gene ends were 1 base for V and 4 bases for J; bases not matched to a gene: 7. Germline assignment: CDR1 MDHEN and CDR2 SYDVKM. This CDR3 is built from 16 residues.

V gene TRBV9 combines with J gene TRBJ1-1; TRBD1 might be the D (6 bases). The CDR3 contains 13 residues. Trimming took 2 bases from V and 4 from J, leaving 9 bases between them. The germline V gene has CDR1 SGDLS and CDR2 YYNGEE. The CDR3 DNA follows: TGTGCCAGCAGCGTTACAGGGACCACTGAAGCTTTCTTT. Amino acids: CASSVTGTTEAFF.

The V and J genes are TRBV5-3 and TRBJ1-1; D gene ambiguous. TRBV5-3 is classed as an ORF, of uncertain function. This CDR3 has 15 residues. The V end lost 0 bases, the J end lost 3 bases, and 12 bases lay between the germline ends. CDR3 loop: CARSLAGNWDTEAFF. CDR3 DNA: TGTGCCAGAAGCTTGGCGGGGAACTGGGACACTGAAGCTTTCTTT.

In nucleotides, the CDR3 is TGTGCCAGCAGCGAGGGGGCAGGGGGCAGTTTAGACTATGGCTACACCTTC. It translates to CASSEGAGGSLDYGYTF. This chain links TRBV9 with TRBJ1-2; 8 positions match TRBD1. The junction had 13 bases not matched to a gene; V was cut back by 3 bases and J by 3 bases. Germline values: CDR1 SGDLS, CDR2 YYNGEE. CDR3 length: 17 residues.

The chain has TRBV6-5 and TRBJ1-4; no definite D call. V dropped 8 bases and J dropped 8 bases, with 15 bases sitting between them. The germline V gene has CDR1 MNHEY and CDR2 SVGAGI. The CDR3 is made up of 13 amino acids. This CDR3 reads CASSDTAGEKLFF. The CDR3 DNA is TGTGCCAGCTCTGACACGGCGGGCGAAAAACTGTTTTTT.

For the CDR3, the DNA is TGCGCCAGCAGCCGAGTTGCGGGCCCGAATCAGCCCCAGCATTTT. It specifies CASSRVAGPNQPQHF. V and J are TRBV4-3 and TRBJ1-5; D is unclear. CDR3 size: 15 residues. Per the germline V gene, CDR1 is LGHNA and CDR2 is YSLEER. Trimming took 4 bases from V and 4 from J, leaving 14 bases between them.

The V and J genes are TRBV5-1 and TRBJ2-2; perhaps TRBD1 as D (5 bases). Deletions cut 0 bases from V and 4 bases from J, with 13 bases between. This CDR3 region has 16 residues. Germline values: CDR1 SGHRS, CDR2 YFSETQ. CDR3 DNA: TGCGCCAGCAGCTTGGATGGGGCATTAGTCACCGGGGAGCTGTTTTTT. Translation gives CASSLDGALVTGELFF.

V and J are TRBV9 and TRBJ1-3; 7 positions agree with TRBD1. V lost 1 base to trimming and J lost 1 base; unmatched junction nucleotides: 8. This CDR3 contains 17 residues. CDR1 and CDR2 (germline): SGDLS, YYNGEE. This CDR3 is CASSVNTGAGSGNTIYF. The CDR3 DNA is TGTGCCAGCAGCGTAAACACAGGGGCGGGATCTGGAAACACCATATATTTT.

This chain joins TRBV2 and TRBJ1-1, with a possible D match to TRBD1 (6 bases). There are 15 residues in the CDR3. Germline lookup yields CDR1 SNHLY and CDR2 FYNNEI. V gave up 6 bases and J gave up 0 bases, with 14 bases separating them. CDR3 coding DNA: TGTGCCAGCAGCCTCCAGGGGTGGATGAACACTGAAGCTTTCTTT. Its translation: CASSLQGWMNTEAFF.

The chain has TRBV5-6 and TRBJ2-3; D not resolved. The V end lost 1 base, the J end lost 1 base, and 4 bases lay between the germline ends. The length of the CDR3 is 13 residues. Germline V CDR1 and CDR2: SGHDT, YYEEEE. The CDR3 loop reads CASSLPGTDTQYF. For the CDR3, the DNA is TGTGCCAGCAGCTTGCCAGGCACAGATACGCAGTATTTT.

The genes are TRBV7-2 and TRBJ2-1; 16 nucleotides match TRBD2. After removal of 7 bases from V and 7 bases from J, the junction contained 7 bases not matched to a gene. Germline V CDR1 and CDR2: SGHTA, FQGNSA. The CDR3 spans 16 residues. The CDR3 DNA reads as TGTGCCAGCACCGGGACTAGCGGGAGGGTAAGGAATGAGCAGTTCTTC. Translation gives CASTGTSGRVRNEQFF. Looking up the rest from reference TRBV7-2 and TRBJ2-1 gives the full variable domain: GAGVSQSPSNKVTEKGKDVELRCDPISGHTALYWYRQSLGQGLEFLIYFQGNSAPDKSGLPSDRFSAERTGGSVSTLTIQRTQQEDSAVYLCASTGTSGRVRNEQFFGPGTRLTVL.

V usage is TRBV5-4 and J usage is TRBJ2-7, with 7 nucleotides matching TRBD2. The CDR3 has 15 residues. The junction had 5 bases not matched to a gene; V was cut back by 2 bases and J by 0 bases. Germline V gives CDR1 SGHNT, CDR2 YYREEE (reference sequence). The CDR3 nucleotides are TGTGCCAGCAGCTTAAGGCGGGAGCACTCCTACGAGCAGTACTTC. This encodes CASSLRREHSYEQYF.

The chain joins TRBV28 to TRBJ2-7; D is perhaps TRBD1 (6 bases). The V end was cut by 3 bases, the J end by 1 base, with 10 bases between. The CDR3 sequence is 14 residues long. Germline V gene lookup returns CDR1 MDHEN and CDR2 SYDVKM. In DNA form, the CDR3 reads TGTGCCAGCAGTTTCCGGGACAATTCCTACGAGCAGTACTTC. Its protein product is CASSFRDNSYEQYF.

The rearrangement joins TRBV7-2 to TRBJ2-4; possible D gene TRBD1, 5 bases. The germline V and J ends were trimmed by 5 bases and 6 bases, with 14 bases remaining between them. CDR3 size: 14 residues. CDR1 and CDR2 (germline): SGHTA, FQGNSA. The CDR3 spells CASSGQQATNIQYF. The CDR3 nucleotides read TGTGCCAGCAGCGGACAACAGGCAACAAACATTCAGTACTTC.